This T cell receptor beta chain was recovered during a study of vaccination and CD4 T cells after COVID-19. Study outcomes and limitations: SARS-CoV-2-reactive clonotypes rose nonsignificantly, with the median going from about 20 to 38.

The CDR3 covers 16 residues. V shed 4 bases, J shed 9 bases, and the junction held 11 bases outside the gene matches. Per germline, CDR1 SNHLY and CDR2 FYNNEI. Time point denoted: late sampling 161 to 241 days after vaccination in a few convalescent patients. The treatment: roughly 11-day PBMC culture with coronavirus spike peptide pools or control peptides (ViraFEST assay). PCR-confirmed positives ranged from March to December 2020, preceding US Alpha, Beta and Delta variants. About this clonotype itself: Its target is not known.

With the Oncomine TCR Beta short-read assay, DNA from cultured CD4+ T cells was sequenced. TCRdb re-analysed the PCR reads in MiXCR, keeping a single row per CDR3 protein. The sample holds about 20,000 distinct CDR3 sequences, roughly two fifths seen once. The chain carries TRBV2 and TRBJ1-5; 11 nucleotides match TRBD1. This receptor was obtained from a human donor who had recovered from COVID-19. Here the sequenced sample was CD4+ T cells from blood, cultured in vitro, taken about 7 months after SARS-CoV-2 vaccination. DNA for the CDR3: TGTGCCAGCAGTGGGCGGGGACAGGGGGTCAGGCGGCCCCAGCATTTT. Encoded protein: CASSGRGQGVRRPQHF.